This record concerns one T cell receptor beta chain sequence. There is no known antigen for this receptor. There are no base qualities to consult, and no much larger clone falls within one base. The source of the sample is a study of CD8 T cells in ankylosing spondylitis (dated by TCRdb to about 2017). Regarding the research as a whole: The study profiled T cell receptor beta repertoires in healthy donors and ankylosing spondylitis patients to find disease-linked TCR variants. In total, the full study cohort was made up of some 110 healthy donors and 25 ankylosing spondylitis patients. Samples of peripheral blood were taken, and for ankylosing spondylitis patients, synovial fluid was collected as well. Results the study describes overall, beyond this receptor: The disease-linked clones showed a CD8+ phenotype and occurred at relatively low frequencies in peripheral blood. Blood from ankylosing spondylitis patients appeared to be characterized by a TCR beta motif composed of several highly homologous amino acid variants. According to the report, matched synovial fluid samples from ankylosing spondylitis patients were significantly enriched for the disease-linked clones. Some TCR beta motif variants had previously been reported in synovial fluid and blood of reactive arthritis patients, which suggested common disease-initiation mechanisms.

Sequenced on an Illumina HiSeq 2500. TCR beta libraries were prepared by quantitative 5'-RACE with molecular barcodes. Under the source paper's analysis protocol: A new computational method, built on a probabilistic model of VDJ rearrangement, was used to identify disease-linked TCR variants. The public reads were reanalyzed by TCRdb: fastp trimming at Q25, MiXCR alignment, in-frame beta chains only. CDR3 protein sequences are deduplicated, and each keeps its most common genes and DNA. The V and J calls here are based on TCRdb, not the publication. The sample table shows roughly 230,000 distinct CDR3 sequences, and approximately 20% are seen once. The ten largest clonotypes hold under 40% of the sample. V is trimmed back by 4 bases and J by 0 bases, and the junction contains 21 bases that no gene match accounts for. The germline V gene (reference sequence) specifies LGHDT as CDR1 and YNNKEL as CDR2. The CDR3 covers 21 residues, taking in both the cysteine and the phenylalanine. CDR3 DNA is the only sequence kept; it has 63 bases, read in frame from the first base.

The sequence is built from TRBV3-1 and TRBJ2-1; 7 central bases correspond to TRBD2. This clonotype was obtained from a male donor with ankylosing spondylitis or in good health (not recorded which). The sequencing input was blood, either unsorted or a sorted T cell fraction (not recorded which). CDR3 sequence: CASSRKLLGDSGGSSYNEQFF. In nucleotide form, the sequence is TGTGCCAGCAGCCGAAAGCTATTGGGGGATAGTGGCGGGAGCTCCTACAATGAGCAGTTCTTC.